This T cell receptor (beta chain) stems from a study of blood T cells in healthy people across ages. The CDR3 is 17 amino acids. Per germline, CDR1 MNHNY and CDR2 SVGAGI (reference sequence). V trimming: 6 bases; J trimming: 3 bases; junction bases outside the gene matches: 12. There are a few counts of this clonotype. Combining a sample-barcoded 5' primer with a J-beta primer mix, a second PCR ran for roughly 7 to 12 cycles. One entry per CDR3 protein results from TCRdb running MiXCR on the 5' RACE reads. Of 850,000 to 950,000 distinct CDR3 sequences listed, under 30% are singletons. Isolating PBMCs gave at least 6.5 million of these cells per sample.

V and J are TRBV6-6 and TRBJ1-4; 8 nucleotides line up with TRBD1. What was sequenced was blood. This receptor was obtained from an elderly woman in good health. The CDR3: CASSRGQGSKANEKLFF. DNA of the CDR3: TGTGCCAGCAGCCGAGGACAGGGTTCGAAGGCTAATGAAAAACTGTTTTTT.